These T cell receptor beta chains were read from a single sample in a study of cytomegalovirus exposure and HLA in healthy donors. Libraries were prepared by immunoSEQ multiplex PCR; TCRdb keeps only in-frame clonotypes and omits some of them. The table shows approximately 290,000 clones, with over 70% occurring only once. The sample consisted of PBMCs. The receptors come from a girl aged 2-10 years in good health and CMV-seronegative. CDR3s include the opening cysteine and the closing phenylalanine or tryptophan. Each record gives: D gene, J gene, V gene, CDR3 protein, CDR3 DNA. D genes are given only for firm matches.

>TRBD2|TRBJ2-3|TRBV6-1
CASIRLALPTDTQYF
TGTGCCAGTATTCGACTAGCCCTTCCGACAGATACGCAGTATTTT
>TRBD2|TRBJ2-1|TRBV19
CATSAGTSSFVDEQFF
TGTGCCACAAGCGCCGGGACTAGTAGTTTCGTCGATGAGCAGTTCTTC
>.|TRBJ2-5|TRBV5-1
CASSIGAAQETQYF
TGCGCCAGCAGCATAGGGGCTGCCCAAGAGACCCAGTACTTC
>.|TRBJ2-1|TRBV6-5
CASSYFRGADEQFF
TGTGCCAGCAGTTACTTTCGGGGGGCAGATGAGCAGTTCTTC
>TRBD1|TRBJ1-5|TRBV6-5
CASSHGTGLQPQHF
TGTGCCAGCAGTCACGGGACAGGGTTGCAGCCCCAGCATTTT
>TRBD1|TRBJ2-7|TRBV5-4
CASSPGTGSYEQYF
TGTGCCAGCAGCCCCGGGACAGGCTCCTACGAGCAGTACTTC
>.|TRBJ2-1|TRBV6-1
CASQLFGVADNEQFF
TGTGCCAGCCAACTTTTTGGAGTGGCGGACAATGAGCAGTTCTTC
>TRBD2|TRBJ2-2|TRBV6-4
CASSVGGGVSDTGELFF
TGTGCCAGCAGCGTTGGTGGGGGGGTTTCTGACACCGGGGAGCTGTTTTTT
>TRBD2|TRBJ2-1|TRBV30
CAWRPGTSGGREQFF
TGTGCCTGGAGACCCGGGACTAGCGGGGGACGAGAGCAGTTCTTC
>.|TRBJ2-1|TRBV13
CASSLVSGSYDEQFF
TGTGCCAGCAGCTTAGTATCCGGGTCTTATGATGAGCAGTTCTTC